The entry that follows covers one T cell receptor beta chain sequence. The antigen is not known. This record comes from a study of cytomegalovirus exposure and HLA in healthy donors. Overall study: Of all 380 or so donors who were genotyped, about 80% belonged to the Caucasian-associated ancestry cluster.

The PCR contained 60 Vbeta and 13 Jbeta primers. Assay: immunoSEQ multiplex PCR; the TCRdb copy retains only in-frame clones and omits some. The data contain over 130,000 clones, 80% of them singletons. General study results and limits: It was in a later analysis that TCR association rates were seen to vary by HLA locus, highest for DRB1 and lowest for HLA-C. Immune exposure data for these donors was limited to CMV serostatus.

Germline-derived CDR1 and CDR2 are LNHDA and SQIVND (reference sequence). This CDR3 is 16 amino acids long. J lost 3 bases, V lost 1 base, and 5 bases had no gene match. The sequence was obtained from a man in his fifties in good health and CMV-seronegative. The chain recombines TRBV19 with TRBJ1-2; 10 bases agree with TRBD1. Material: PBMCs. The CDR3 loop reads CASSIGGTGEDYGYTF. The CDR3 DNA follows: TGTGCCAGTAGTATAGGAGGGACAGGGGAAGACTATGGCTACACCTTC. The complete variable domain, with remaining parts taken from reference TRBV19 and TRBJ1-2, reads DGGITQSPKYLFRKEGQNVTLSCEQNLNHDAMYWYRQDPGQGLRLIYYSQIVNDFQKGDIAEGYSVSREKKESFPLTVTSAQKNPTAFYLCASSIGGTGEDYGYTFGSGTRLTVV.